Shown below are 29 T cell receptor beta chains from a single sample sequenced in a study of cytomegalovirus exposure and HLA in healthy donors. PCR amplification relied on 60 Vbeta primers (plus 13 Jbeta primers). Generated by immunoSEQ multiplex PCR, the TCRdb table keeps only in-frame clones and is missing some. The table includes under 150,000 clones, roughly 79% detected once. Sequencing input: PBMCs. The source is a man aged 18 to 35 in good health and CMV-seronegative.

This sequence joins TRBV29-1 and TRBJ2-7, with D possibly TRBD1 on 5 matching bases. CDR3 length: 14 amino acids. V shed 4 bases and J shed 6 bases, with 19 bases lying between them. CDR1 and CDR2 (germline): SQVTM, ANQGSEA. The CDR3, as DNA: TGCAGCGTTGTGTGGCCAGGGCAGAGGCGCGAGCAGTACTTC. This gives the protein CSVVWPGQRREQYF.

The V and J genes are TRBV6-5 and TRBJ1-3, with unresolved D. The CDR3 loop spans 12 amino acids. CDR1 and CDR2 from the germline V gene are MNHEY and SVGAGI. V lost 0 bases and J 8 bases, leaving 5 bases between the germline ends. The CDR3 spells CASSYSLDTIYF. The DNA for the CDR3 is TGTGCCAGCAGTTACTCGTTAGACACCATATATTTT.

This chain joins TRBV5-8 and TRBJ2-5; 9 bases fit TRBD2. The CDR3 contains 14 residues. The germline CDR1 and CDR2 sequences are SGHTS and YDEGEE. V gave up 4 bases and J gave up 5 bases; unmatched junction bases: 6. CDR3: CASSRGLAGETQYF. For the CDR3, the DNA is TGTGCCAGCAGCCGAGGGCTAGCGGGGGAGACCCAGTACTTC.

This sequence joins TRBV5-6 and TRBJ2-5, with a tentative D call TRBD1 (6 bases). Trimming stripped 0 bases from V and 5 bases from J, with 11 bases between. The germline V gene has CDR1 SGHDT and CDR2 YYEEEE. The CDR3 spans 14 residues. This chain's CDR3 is CASSLGGPGETQYF. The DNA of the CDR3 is TGTGCCAGCAGCTTGGGGGGGCCGGGGGAGACCCAGTACTTC.

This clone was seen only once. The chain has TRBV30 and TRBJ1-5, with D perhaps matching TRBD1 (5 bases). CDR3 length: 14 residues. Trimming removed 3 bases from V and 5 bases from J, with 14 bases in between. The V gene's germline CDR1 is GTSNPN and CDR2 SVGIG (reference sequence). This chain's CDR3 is CAWSLDSTYQPQHF. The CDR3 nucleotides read TGTGCCTGGAGCCTCGACAGCACCTATCAGCCCCAGCATTTT.

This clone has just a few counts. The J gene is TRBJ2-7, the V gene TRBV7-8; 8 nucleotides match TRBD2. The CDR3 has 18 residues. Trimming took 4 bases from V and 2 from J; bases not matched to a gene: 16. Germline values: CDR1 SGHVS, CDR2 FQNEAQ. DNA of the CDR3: TGTGCCAGCAGCTCCACGGGGGGGACTATTGGAGCCCCCTACGAGCAGTACTTC. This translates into CASSSTGGTIGAPYEQYF.

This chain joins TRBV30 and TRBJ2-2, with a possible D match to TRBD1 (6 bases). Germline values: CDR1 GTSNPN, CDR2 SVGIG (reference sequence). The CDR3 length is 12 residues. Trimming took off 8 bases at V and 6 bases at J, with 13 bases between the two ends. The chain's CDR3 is CARAAGAGELFF. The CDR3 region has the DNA TGTGCCCGGGCGGCAGGGGCCGGGGAGCTGTTTTTT.

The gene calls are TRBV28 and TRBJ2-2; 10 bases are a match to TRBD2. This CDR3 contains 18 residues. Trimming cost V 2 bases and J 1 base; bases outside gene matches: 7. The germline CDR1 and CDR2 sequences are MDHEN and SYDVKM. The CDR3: CASSLRRTSGVNTGELFF. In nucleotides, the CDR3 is TGTGCCAGCAGTTTACGCCGAACTAGCGGGGTGAACACCGGGGAGCTGTTTTTT.

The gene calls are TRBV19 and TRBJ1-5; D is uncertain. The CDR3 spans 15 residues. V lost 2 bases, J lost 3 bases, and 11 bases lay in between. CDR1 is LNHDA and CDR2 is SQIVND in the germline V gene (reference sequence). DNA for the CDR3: TGTGCCAGTAGTATAATCGGGTCAAACAATCAGCCCCAGCATTTT. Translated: CASSIIGSNNQPQHF. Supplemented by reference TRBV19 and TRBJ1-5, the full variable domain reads DGGITQSPKYLFRKEGQNVTLSCEQNLNHDAMYWYRQDPGQGLRLIYYSQIVNDFQKGDIAEGYSVSREKKESFPLTVTSAQKNPTAFYLCASSIIGSNNQPQHFGDGTRLSIL.

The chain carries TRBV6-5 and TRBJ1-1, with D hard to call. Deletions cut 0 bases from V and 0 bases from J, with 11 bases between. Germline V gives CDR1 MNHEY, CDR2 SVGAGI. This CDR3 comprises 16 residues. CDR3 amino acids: CASSYSRPPMNTEAFF. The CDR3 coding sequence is TGTGCCAGCAGTTACTCGAGGCCTCCCATGAACACTGAAGCTTTCTTT.

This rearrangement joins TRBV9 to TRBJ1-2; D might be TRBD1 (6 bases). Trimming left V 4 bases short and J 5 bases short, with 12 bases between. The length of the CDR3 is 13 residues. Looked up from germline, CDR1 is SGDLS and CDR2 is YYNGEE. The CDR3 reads CASSLQGWYGYTF. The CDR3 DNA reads TGTGCCAGCAGCTTACAGGGATGGTATGGCTACACCTTC.

CDR3 sequence: CASSLWTAENTIYF. The DNA of the CDR3 is TGTGCCAGCAGCTTATGGACAGCGGAAAACACCATATATTTT. This chain uses TRBV7-9 with TRBJ1-3; tentative D call: TRBD1 (6 bases). CDR1 is SEHNR and CDR2 is FQNEAQ in the germline V gene (reference sequence). With 2 bases removed from V and 6 bases from J, the gap between germline ends came to 11 bases. The CDR3 runs to 14 residues.

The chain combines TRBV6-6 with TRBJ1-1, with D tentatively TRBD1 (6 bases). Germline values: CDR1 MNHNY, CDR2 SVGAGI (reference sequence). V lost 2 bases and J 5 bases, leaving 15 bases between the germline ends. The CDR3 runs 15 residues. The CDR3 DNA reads TGTGCCAGCAGTTACGTCGGGGGGCGCGGGACTGAAGCTTTCTTT. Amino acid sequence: CASSYVGGRGTEAFF.

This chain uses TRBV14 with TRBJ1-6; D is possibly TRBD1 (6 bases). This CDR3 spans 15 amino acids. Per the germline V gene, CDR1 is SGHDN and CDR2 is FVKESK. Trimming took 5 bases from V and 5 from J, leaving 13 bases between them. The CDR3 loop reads CASSMSDSHNSPLHF. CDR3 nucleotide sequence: TGTGCCAGCAGCATGTCGGACAGTCATAATTCACCCCTCCACTTT. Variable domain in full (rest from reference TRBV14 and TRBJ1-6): EAGVTQFPSHSVIEKGQTVTLRCDPISGHDNLYWYRRVMGKEIKFLLHFVKESKQDESGMPNNRFLAERTGGTYSTLKVQPAELEDSGVYFCASSMSDSHNSPLHFGNGTRLTVT.

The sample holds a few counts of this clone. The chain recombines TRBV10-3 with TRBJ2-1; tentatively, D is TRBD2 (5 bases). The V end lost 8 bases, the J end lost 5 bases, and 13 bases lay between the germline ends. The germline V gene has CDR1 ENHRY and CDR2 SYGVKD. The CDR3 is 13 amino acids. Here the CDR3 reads CAIADGLNNEQFF. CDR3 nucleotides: TGTGCCATCGCTGACGGACTCAACAATGAGCAGTTCTTC.

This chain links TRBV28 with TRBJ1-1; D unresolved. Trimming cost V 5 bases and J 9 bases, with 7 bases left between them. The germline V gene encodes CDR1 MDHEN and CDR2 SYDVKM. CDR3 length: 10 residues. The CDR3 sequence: CASSAGKAFF. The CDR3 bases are TGTGCCAGCAGTGCGGGGAAAGCTTTCTTT.

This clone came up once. The CDR3 region has the DNA TGTGCCATCAGTGAGTCGAGTGCGGGGGCTAACTATGGCTACACCTTC. Its translation is CAISESSAGANYGYTF. J is TRBJ1-2 and V is TRBV10-3, with a tentative D call TRBD1 (5 bases). The V and J ends lost 0 bases and 0 bases respectively, with 11 bases between them. CDR1 is ENHRY, CDR2 SYGVKD, per germline. The CDR3 has 16 amino acids.

CDR3 protein: CASSIGTSVETQYF. The CDR3 nucleotides are TGTGCCAGTAGTATTGGGACTAGCGTAGAGACCCAGTACTTC. The gene calls are TRBV19 and TRBJ2-5, with 10 bases fitting TRBD2. Germline trimming cut 3 bases from V and 4 bases from J; bases unmatched to any gene: 2. The germline CDR1 and CDR2 sequences are LNHDA and SQIVND (reference sequence). The CDR3 spans 14 residues.

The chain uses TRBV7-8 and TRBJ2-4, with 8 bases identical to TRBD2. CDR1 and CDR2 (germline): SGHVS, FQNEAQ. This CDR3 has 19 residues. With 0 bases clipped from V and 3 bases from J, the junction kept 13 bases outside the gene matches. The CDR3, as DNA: TGTGCCAGCAGCTTAGCTCCGGACTTAGCGGGGAGGCTCAAAAACATTCAGTACTTC. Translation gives CASSLAPDLAGRLKNIQYF.

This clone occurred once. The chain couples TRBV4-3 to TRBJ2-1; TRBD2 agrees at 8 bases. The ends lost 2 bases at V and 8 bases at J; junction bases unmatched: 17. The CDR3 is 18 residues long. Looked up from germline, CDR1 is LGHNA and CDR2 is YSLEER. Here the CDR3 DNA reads TGCGCCAGCAGCCAAACCAACTGCGGGCTAGCGGGCCAATATGAGCAGTTCTTC. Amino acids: CASSQTNCGLAGQYEQFF.

The CDR3 here is CASSLQGARTEAFF. CDR3 DNA: TGCGCCAGCAGTTTACAGGGGGCCCGGACTGAAGCTTTCTTT. The chain couples TRBV10-2 to TRBJ1-1; TRBD1 matches 9 bases. The germline gives CDR1 WSHSY, CDR2 SAAADI. The CDR3 consists of 14 residues. V lost 5 bases and J lost 5; bases outside the gene matches: 6.

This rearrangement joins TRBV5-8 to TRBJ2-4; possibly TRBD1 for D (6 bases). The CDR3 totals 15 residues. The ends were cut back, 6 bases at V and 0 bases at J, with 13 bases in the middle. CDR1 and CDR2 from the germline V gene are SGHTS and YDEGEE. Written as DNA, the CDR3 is TGTGCCAGCACCTGGACAGATCTAGCCAAAAACATTCAGTACTTC. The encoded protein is CASTWTDLAKNIQYF.

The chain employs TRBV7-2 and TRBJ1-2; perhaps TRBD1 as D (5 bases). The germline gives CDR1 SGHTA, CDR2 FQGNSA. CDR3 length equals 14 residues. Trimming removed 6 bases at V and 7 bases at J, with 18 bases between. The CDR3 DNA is TGTGCCAGCAGTTATTTCCGGGAGGGACCTGGCTACACCTTC. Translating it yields CASSYFREGPGYTF.

The CDR3 loop is CASSLTGTGGMNTEAFF. The CDR3 DNA is TGCGCCAGCAGCTTAACCGGGACAGGGGGAATGAACACTGAAGCTTTCTTT. The chain recombines TRBV5-1 with TRBJ1-1; 11 bases agree with TRBD1. The CDR3 contains 17 residues. The V gene's germline CDR1 is SGHRS and CDR2 YFSETQ. V lost 2 bases, J lost 0 bases, and 6 bases stayed unmatched. Drawing the rest from reference TRBV5-1 and TRBJ1-1, the complete variable domain is KAGVTQTPRYLIKTRGQQVTLSCSPISGHRSVSWYQQTPGQGLQFLFEYFSETQRNKGNFPGRFSGRQFSNSRSEMNVSTLELGDSALYLCASSLTGTGGMNTEAFFGQGTRLTVV.

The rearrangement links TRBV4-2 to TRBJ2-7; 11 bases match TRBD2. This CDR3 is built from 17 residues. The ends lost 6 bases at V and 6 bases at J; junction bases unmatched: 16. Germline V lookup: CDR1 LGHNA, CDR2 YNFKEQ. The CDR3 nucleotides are TGTGCCAGCAGTCCACACCAACTAGCGGGGGAGTGGGGCGAGCAGTACTTC. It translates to CASSPHQLAGEWGEQYF.

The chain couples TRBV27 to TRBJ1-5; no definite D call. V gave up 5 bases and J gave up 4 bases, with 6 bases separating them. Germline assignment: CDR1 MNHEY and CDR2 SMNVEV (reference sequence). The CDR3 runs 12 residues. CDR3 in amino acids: CASSRRNQPQHF. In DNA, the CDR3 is TGTGCCAGCAGTCGGAGGAATCAGCCCCAGCATTTT.

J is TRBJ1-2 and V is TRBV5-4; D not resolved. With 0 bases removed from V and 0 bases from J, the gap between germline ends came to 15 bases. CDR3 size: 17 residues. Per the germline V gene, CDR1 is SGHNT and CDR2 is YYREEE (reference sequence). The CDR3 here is CASSLVPYLNSNYGYTF. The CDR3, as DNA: TGTGCCAGCAGCTTGGTGCCCTACCTGAACTCTAACTATGGCTACACCTTC. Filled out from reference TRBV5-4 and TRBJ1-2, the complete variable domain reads ETGVTQSPTHLIKTRGQQVTLRCSSQSGHNTVSWYQQALGQGPQFIFQYYREEENGRGNFPPRFSGLQFPNYSSELNVNALELDDSALYLCASSLVPYLNSNYGYTFGSGTRLTVV.

CDR3 amino acids: CASSLEGLGNEQFF. The CDR3 bases are TGTGCCAGCAGCTTAGAAGGACTAGGGAATGAGCAGTTCTTC. The chain recombines TRBV7-6 with TRBJ2-1; 7 bases line up with TRBD2. Per germline, CDR1 SGHVS and CDR2 FNYEAQ. V trimming: 1 base; J trimming: 7 bases; junction bases outside the gene matches: 4. The CDR3 is made up of 14 amino acids.

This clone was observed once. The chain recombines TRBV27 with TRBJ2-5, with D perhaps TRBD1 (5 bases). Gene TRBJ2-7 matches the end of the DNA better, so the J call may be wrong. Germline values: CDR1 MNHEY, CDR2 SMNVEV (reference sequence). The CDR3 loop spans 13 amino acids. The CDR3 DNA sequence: TGTGCCAGCAGCCTGACAGTTATCTACGAGCAGTACTTC. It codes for CASSLTVIYEQYF.